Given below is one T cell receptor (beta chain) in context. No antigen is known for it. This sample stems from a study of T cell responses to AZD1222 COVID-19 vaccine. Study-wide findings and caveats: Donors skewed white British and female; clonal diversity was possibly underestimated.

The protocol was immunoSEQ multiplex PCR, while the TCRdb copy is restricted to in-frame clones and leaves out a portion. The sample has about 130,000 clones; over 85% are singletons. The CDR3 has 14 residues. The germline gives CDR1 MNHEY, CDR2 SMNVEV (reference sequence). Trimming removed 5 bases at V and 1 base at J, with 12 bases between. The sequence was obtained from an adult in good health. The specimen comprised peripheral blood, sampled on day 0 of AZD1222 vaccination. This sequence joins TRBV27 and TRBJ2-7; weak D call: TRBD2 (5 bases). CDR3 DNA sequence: TGTGCCAGCAGTCGCGAGACTACTTCCTACGAGCAGTACTTC. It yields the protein CASSRETTSYEQYF.